This record looks at one T cell receptor (beta chain) sequence and its context. The CDR3 loop spans 15 amino acids. Germline V CDR1 and CDR2: SGHTA, FQGNSA. J was trimmed by 2 bases and V by 4 bases; bases with no gene match: 6. These data originate in a study of blood T cell repertoires in COVID-19. On the study more broadly: Sites in the United States, Italy and Spain provided acute and convalescent COVID-19 samples. T cells, B-cell-depleted T cells, or PBMCs supplied cDNA or gDNA.

A Seattle source enrolled patients during active infection and followed them longitudinally. Authors' analysis steps: Researchers report that nucleated cell counts were estimated from reference gene primer amplification. The repertoire was sequenced with immunoSEQ multiplex PCR; TCRdb's copy has only in-frame clones and lacks some. V and J calls and clone size follow that table, whereas D and trimming were derived from the DNA. This table has 130,000 or so clones, roughly 89% appearing once. Sequencing input: peripheral blood. This chain joins TRBV7-2 and TRBJ2-5; 8 nucleotides agree with TRBD2. The TCR sequence derives from a man aged 30 to 45 with COVID-19, enrolled during active disease. The CDR3 loop reads CASSWRAGGQETQYF. CDR3 DNA sequence: TGTGCCAGCAGCTGGCGGGCGGGGGGACAAGAGACCCAGTACTTC.